The 8 T cell receptor beta chains reported below all come from one sample, sequenced in a study of T cell repertoires in cytomegalovirus infection (dated by TCRdb to between 2017 and 2020). Sequencing instrument: Illumina HiSeq 1500. TCRdb reran the public reads through fastp at Q25 and MiXCR, keeping productive beta chains. One record per CDR3 amino acid sequence lists the most common genes and DNA. Recorded for this sample are 300,000 to 400,000 distinct CDR3 sequences; roughly 18% of them occurred a single time. The ten largest clones capture 7.5% to 9.5% of the sample. The sequenced sample was PBMCs. Receptors originate from a human donor in good health (CMV status not recorded). Some clones in this sample may be carry-over from other donors' samples.

This clonotype was counted only a few times. J is TRBJ2-3 and V is TRBV29-1; the match to TRBD1 covers 7 bases. CDR3 length: 15 residues. CDR1 and CDR2 from the germline V gene are SQVTM and ANQGSEA. The V segment lost 1 base and the J segment 3 bases; nucleotides outside the gene matches: 7. The chain's CDR3 is CSVEGETGRTDTQYF. The CDR3 DNA reads as TGCAGCGTTGAAGGAGAGACAGGGCGAACAGATACGCAGTATTTT.

This clonotype was detected ten times or more. This chain uses TRBV4-1 with TRBJ1-6, with D perhaps TRBD1 (6 bases). The CDR3 has 16 residues. Trimming cost V 2 bases and J 14 bases, with 22 bases left between them. The germline CDR1 and CDR2 sequences are MGHRA and YSYEKL. The DNA of the CDR3 is TGCGCCAGCAGCCAACCTACACAGGGCCTATCGTCAGCCCTCCACTTT. Translated, it gives CASSQPTQGLSSALHF.

There are many counts of this clonotype. The chain recombines TRBV28 with TRBJ1-1; tentative D call: TRBD1 (5 bases). The germline V gene encodes CDR1 MDHEN and CDR2 SYDVKM. The CDR3 is made up of 15 amino acids. The germline V and J ends were trimmed by 4 bases and 5 bases, with 17 bases remaining between them. CDR3: CASSSSRGVGTEAFF. The CDR3 region has the DNA TGTGCCAGCAGTTCCTCCCGAGGGGTTGGGACTGAAGCTTTCTTT.

The V and J genes are TRBV29-1 and TRBJ2-5; D is tentatively TRBD1 or TRBD2 (6 bases each). Germline CDR1 reads SQVTM; CDR2 reads ANQGSEA. The CDR3 runs to 13 residues. Between the trimmed V and J ends, which lost 3 bases and 5 bases, there was a span of 13 bases. The CDR3 protein is CSVDRGGRETQYF. In DNA, the CDR3 is TGCAGCGTTGATCGAGGGGGGAGGGAGACCCAGTACTTC.

The CDR3 reads CSARGRGINQPQHF. CDR3 bases: TGCAGTGCTCGGGGGAGGGGGATAAATCAGCCCCAGCATTTT. V and J are TRBV20-1 and TRBJ1-5; maybe TRBD1 (6 bases). Germline V gene sequence: CDR1 DFQATT, CDR2 SNEGSKA (reference sequence). V lost 5 bases and J 4 bases, leaving 15 bases between the germline ends. The CDR3 length is 14 residues.

The chain couples TRBV28 to TRBJ2-7; TRBD1 agrees at 7 bases. After removal of 7 bases from V and 5 bases from J, the junction contained 11 bases not matched to a gene. Germline V gene data show CDR1 as MDHEN and CDR2 as SYDVKM. This CDR3 has 14 residues. CDR3 nucleotide sequence: TGTGCCAGCACCTTCCCCGACAGGGATCACGAGCAGTACTTC. It codes for CASTFPDRDHEQYF.

This clonotype was found a few times. The chain couples TRBV12-3 or TRBV12-4 to TRBJ2-1; perhaps TRBD1 as D (5 bases). The CDR3 is made up of 13 amino acids. Trimming shortened V by 6 bases and J by 15 bases, and 21 bases separated the two germline ends. The DNA of the CDR3 is TGTGCCAGCAGCCCAGGGCAGGGTACTCCGCGGTTCTTC. Protein sequence: CASSPGQGTPRFF.

The chain carries TRBV5-1 and TRBJ2-7; perhaps D is TRBD1 or TRBD2 (5 bases each). The CDR3 extends over 13 amino acids. V lost 4 bases to trimming and J lost 3 bases, with 11 bases between them. Germline V gene sequence: CDR1 SGHRS, CDR2 YFSETQ. The DNA of the CDR3 is TGCGCCAGCAGCGAGGGACCGAACTACGAGCAGTACTTC. Translating it yields CASSEGPNYEQYF.